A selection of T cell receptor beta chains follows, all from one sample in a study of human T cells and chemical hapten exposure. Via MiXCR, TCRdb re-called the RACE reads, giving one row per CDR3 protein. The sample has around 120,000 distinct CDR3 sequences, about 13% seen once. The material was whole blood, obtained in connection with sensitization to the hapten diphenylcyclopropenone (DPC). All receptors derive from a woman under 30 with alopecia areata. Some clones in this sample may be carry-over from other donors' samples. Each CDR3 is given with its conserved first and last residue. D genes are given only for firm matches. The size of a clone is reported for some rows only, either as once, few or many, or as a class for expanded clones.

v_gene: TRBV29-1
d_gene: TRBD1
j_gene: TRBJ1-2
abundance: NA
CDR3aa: CSVEEGRGQWGYTF
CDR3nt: TGCAGCGTTGAAGAGGGCAGGGGGCAGTGGGGCTACACCTTC

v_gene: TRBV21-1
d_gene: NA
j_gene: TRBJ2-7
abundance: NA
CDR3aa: CASSTPEGAAEQHF
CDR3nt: TGTGCCAGCAGCACTCCCGAGGGCGCGGCCGAGCAGCACTTC

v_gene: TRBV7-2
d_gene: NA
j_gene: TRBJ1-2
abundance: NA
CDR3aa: CASSSRGGAAIGYTF
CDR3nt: TGTGCCAGCAGCTCCCGAGGGGGGGCAGCCATTGGCTACACCTTC

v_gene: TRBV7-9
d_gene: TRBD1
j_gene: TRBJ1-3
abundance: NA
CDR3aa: CASSIETGVGGNTIYF
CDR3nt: TGTGCCAGCAGCATAGAGACAGGGGTCGGCGGAAACACCATATATTTT

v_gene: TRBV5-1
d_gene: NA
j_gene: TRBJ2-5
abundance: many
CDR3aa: CASSSDGATQTQYF
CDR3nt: TGCGCCAGCAGCTCCGACGGGGCGACCCAGACCCAGTACTTC

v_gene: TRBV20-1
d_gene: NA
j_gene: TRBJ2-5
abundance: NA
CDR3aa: CSVKGETQYF
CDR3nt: TGCAGTGTTAAGGGAGAGACCCAGTACTTC

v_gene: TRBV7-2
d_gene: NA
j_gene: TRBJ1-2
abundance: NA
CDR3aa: CASSLEALASYGYTF
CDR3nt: TGTGCCAGCAGCTTGGAGGCCTTGGCTAGCTATGGCTACACCTTC

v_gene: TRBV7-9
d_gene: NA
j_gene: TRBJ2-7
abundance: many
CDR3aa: CASRHEAPTPTYEQYF
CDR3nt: TGTGCCAGCAGACATGAGGCCCCAACTCCAACCTACGAGCAGTACTTC

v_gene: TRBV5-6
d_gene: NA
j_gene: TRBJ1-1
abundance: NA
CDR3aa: CASSLPFSKNTEAFF
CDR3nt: TGTGCCAGCAGCTTACCCTTTAGCAAGAACACTGAAGCTTTCTTT

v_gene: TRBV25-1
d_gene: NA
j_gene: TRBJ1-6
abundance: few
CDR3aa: CASRKGYSPLHF
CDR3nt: TGTGCCAGCAGGAAGGGGTATTCACCCCTCCACTTT

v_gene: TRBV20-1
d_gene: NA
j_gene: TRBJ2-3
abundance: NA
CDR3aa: CSARVSGLRTDTQYF
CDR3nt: TGCAGTGCTAGAGTGAGCGGACTACGCACAGATACGCAGTATTTT

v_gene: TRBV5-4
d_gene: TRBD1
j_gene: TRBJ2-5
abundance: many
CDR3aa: CASSLARQGTKTQYF
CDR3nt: TGTGCCAGCAGCCTAGCACGACAGGGGACGAAGACCCAGTACTTC

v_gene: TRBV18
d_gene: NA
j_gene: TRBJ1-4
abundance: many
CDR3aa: CASSPVGGSTNEKLFF
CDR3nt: TGTGCCAGCTCACCAGTAGGTGGATCAACTAATGAAAAACTGTTTTTT

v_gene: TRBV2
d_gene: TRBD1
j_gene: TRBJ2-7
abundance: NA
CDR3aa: CASSGDRSYEQYF
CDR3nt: TGTGCCAGCAGTGGGGACAGAAGCTACGAGCAGTACTTC

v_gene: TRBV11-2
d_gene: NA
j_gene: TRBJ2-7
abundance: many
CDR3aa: CASSPMTRIYYPSSYEQYF
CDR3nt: TGTGCCAGCAGCCCCATGACAAGGATCTATTACCCAAGCTCCTACGAGCAGTACTTC

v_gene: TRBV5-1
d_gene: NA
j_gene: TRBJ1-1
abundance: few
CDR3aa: CASSPFSGDTEAFF
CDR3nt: TGCGCCAGCAGTCCCTTCTCCGGGGACACTGAAGCTTTCTTT

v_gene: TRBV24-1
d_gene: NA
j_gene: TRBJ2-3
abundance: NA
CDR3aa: CATSGPRGDTQYF
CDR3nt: TGTGCCACCAGTGGTCCTAGAGGGGATACGCAGTATTTT

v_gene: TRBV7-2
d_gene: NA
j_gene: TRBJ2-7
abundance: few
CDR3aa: CASSLDSAVSYEQYF
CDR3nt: TGTGCCAGCAGCTTAGATTCTGCGGTCTCCTACGAGCAGTACTTC

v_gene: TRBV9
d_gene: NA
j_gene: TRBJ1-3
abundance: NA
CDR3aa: CASSSSPAGNTIYF
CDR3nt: TGTGCCAGCAGCTCCAGTCCAGCCGGAAACACCATATATTTT

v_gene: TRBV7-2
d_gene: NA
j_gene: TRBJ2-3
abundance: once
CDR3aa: CVSSPVGGVRTDTQYF
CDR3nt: TGTGTCAGCAGCCCCGTAGGGGGGGTCCGCACAGATACGCAGTATTTT

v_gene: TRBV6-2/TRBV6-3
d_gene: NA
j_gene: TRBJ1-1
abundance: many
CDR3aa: CASKSNGPEAFF
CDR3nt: TGTGCCAGCAAAAGTAACGGACCTGAAGCTTTCTTT

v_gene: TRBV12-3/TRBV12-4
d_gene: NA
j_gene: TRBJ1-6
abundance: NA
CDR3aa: CASSPNTGIYNSPLHF
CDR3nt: TGTGCCAGCAGTCCAAATACCGGGATTTATAATTCACCCCTCCACTTT

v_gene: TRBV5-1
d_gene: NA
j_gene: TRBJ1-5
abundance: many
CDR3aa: CASSLGGSQPQHF
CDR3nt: TGTGCCAGCAGTTTAGGGGGTAGCCAGCCCCAGCATTTT

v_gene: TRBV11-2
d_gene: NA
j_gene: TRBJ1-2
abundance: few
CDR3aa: CASRSFSRSYGYTF
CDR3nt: TGTGCCAGCAGGTCCTTCTCCAGATCCTATGGCTACACCTTC

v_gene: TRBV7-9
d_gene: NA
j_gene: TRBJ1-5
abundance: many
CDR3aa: CASSLDLSNRPQHF
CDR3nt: TGTGCCAGCAGCTTAGACCTAAGCAATCGGCCCCAGCATTTT

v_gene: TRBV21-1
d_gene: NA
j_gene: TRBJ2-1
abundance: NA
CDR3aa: CASSKGSERPVPNEQFF
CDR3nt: TGTGCCAGCAGCAAAGGATCCGAGCGGCCCGTACCCAATGAGCAGTTCTTC

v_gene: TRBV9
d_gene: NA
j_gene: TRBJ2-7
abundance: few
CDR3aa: CASSAGRGNEQYF
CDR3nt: TGTGCCAGCAGCGCGGGAAGGGGGAACGAGCAGTACTTC

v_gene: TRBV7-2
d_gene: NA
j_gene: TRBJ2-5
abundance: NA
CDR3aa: CASRGASETQYF
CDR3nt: TGTGCCAGCAGGGGGGCTTCAGAGACCCAGTACTTC

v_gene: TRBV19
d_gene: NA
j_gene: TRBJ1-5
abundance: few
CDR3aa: CASSLTVRNQPQHF
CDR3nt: TGTGCCAGTAGTCTGACAGTACGCAATCAGCCCCAGCATTTT